This TCR beta chain came from a study of beta chain features in type 1 diabetes. The CDR3 length is 11 residues. Germline values: CDR1 DFQATT, CDR2 SNEGSKA (reference sequence). V lost 6 bases, J lost 5 bases, and 10 bases lay in between. The study, taken as a whole, reports: Possibly, sequencing cDNA over-represented cells that had high TCR expression levels. Compared with healthy donors, patients appeared to share more similar naive, central memory and regulatory TCRB repertoires. Type 1 diabetes patients had moderately but significantly shorter TCRB CDR3s in all four CD4+ subsets. Fewer insertions but more deletions were seen at VDJ junctions in type 1 diabetes patients.

Isolation of CD4+ naive, central memory, regulatory and stem cell-like memory cells was achieved by sorting via CD45RO/CCR7/CD25/CD127/CD95/CD27. Of the isolated RNA, all was reverse transcribed, and so the sequenced material was expressed TCRB transcripts. Measured with immunoSEQ multiplex PCR; TCRdb has only the in-frame clones, and not every one. Among around 260,000 clones listed, roughly 22% were seen once. Points on this clone: Its antigen remains unidentified.

This receptor was obtained from a woman in her forties with type 1 diabetes. The V gene is TRBV20-1, the J gene TRBJ1-2; D remains ambiguous. Specimen: naive CD4+ T cells from blood. The CDR3 DNA reads as TGCAGTGCGGCTCCCCCGTATGGCTACACCTTC. Its translation is CSAAPPYGYTF.